This TCR beta chain derives from a study of a mutant IDH1 vaccine in newly diagnosed glioma. Overall study context: Either 4-6 weeks after radiotherapy alone or alongside temozolomide, vaccination was begun. Those enrolled had earlier been treated with radiotherapy, temozolomide, or both, mostly both.

CDR1 is SGDLS and CDR2 is YYNGEE in the germline V gene. V was clipped by 10 bases and J by 4 bases, with 16 bases between them. CDR3 length: 13 residues. This clone has just one count. Its antigen is not identified. Profiling relied on immunoSEQ multiplex PCR, and the TCRdb table lists in-frame clones only, not all of them. There are approximately 80,000 clones in the sample; 91% occur only once, and about 0.6% lies in the top ten. Time point given: week 5, during vaccination. Every single dose of the vaccine, 300 ug of mutant IDH1 20-mer peptide, came with topical imiquimod. Every donor had a new WHO grade 3 or 4 astrocytoma that was IDH1-mutant, with loss of nuclear ATRX.

The gene calls are TRBV9 and TRBJ2-3; D is perhaps TRBD2 (5 bases). This sequence was found in a woman aged 45-60 years with glioma. Material: PBMCs, obtained from a glioma patient whose treatment included an IDH1 peptide vaccine. The CDR3 spells CASREGSADTQYF. The CDR3 coding sequence is TGTGCCTCCAGAGAGGGAAGCGCAGATACGCAGTATTTT.